This T cell receptor beta chain was obtained from a study of Ad26.COV2.S vaccination and SARS-CoV-2 variants. General study results and limits: Post-vaccination breadth of spike-specific CD8+ and CD4+ T cell responses was reportedly substantial. Vaccine recipients posted higher spike-specific TCR breadth than their placebo counterparts. Quantification of TCR breadth and depth may have yielded underestimates of total T cell responses. Placebo and vaccine recipients had non-spike TCR breadth that was similar.

Comments on this clone: What it binds is unknown.

The table came from immunoSEQ multiplex PCR; TCRdb's copy has only in-frame clones and leaves some out. The sample has over 110,000 clones; 86% are singletons. Specimen: peripheral blood, collected after recovery from COVID-19. The clonotype comes from a human donor who had recovered from COVID-19.

The CDR3 sequence is CASSSPGTNTEAFF. The CDR3 bases are TGTGCCAGTAGTAGCCCAGGGACGAACACTGAAGCTTTCTTT. The rearrangement links TRBV19 to TRBJ1-1; TRBD1 might be the D (5 bases). The germline V gene encodes CDR1 LNHDA and CDR2 SQIVND (reference sequence). The CDR3 loop spans 14 amino acids. V was shortened by 4 bases and J by 1 base, with 10 bases between the two germline ends.